These 26 T cell receptor beta chains were all obtained from the same sample, sequenced in a study of CD8+ T cells in alopecia areata. Treatment noted: oral pan-JAK inhibitor, 5-10 mg twice daily. The authors extracted RNA and reverse transcribed it into cDNA as the sequencing template. Profiling relied on immunoSEQ multiplex PCR, and the TCRdb table lists in-frame clones only, not all of them. The profile shows under 200,000 clones, 50% to 65% of them singletons. Specimen: CD4+ T cells sorted from blood, collected at week 24, from a patient treated with tofacitinib. The receptor set was obtained from a human donor with alopecia areata.

The chain recombines TRBV7-2 with TRBJ2-5; weak D call: TRBD1 (6 bases). Trimming cost V 4 bases and J 2 bases, with 17 bases left between them. Germline assignment: CDR1 SGHTA and CDR2 FQGNSA. CDR3 size: 16 residues. CDR3 sequence (DNA): TGTGCCAGCAGCTCCACCCGAGGGACAAGACAAGAGACCCAGTACTTC. It codes for CASSSTRGTRQETQYF. Supplemented by reference TRBV7-2 and TRBJ2-5, the full variable domain reads GAGVSQSPSNKVTEKGKDVELRCDPISGHTALYWYRQSLGQGLEFLIYFQGNSAPDKSGLPSDRFSAERTGGSVSTLTIQRTQQEDSAVYLCASSSTRGTRQETQYFGPGTRLLVL.

This clone was seen a few times. This chain connects TRBV19 to TRBJ1-1, with 7 bases lining up with TRBD1. The junction had 6 bases not matched to a gene; V was cut back by 1 base and J by 7 bases. Germline CDR1 LNHDA, CDR2 SQIVND (reference sequence). This CDR3 is built from 14 residues. As DNA, the CDR3 is TGTGCCAGTAGTATAGCTGTGACAGGGCGTGAAGCTTTCTTT. It codes for CASSIAVTGREAFF.

This chain connects TRBV18 to TRBJ1-5, with D uncertain. Germline CDR1 reads KGHSH; CDR2 reads LQKENI. The CDR3 is 13 residues long. The V end was cut by 2 bases, the J end by 4 bases, with 6 bases between. The CDR3 region has the DNA TGTGCCAGCTCACCAGGATTGAATCAGCCCCAGCATTTT. Its translation: CASSPGLNQPQHF.

The gene calls are TRBV29-1 and TRBJ2-5; D gene uncertain. Per the germline V gene, CDR1 is SQVTM and CDR2 is ANQGSEA. CDR3 length: 12 residues. Trimming shortened V by 3 bases and J by 1 base, and 6 bases separated the two germline ends. The DNA of the CDR3 is TGCAGCGTTGACGGCAGCCAAGAGACCCAGTACTTC. Protein: CSVDGSQETQYF.

The rearrangement links TRBV7-2 to TRBJ2-3; TRBD2 is a possible D gene (5 bases). CDR1 and CDR2 (germline): SGHTA, FQGNSA. Trimming stripped 5 bases from V and 6 bases from J, with 9 bases between. The CDR3 runs to 12 residues. The CDR3: CASSLTRDTQYF. CDR3 nucleotides: TGTGCCAGCAGCCTAACTAGGGATACGCAGTATTTT. Full variable domain (outside the CDR3, taken from reference TRBV7-2 and TRBJ2-3): GAGVSQSPSNKVTEKGKDVELRCDPISGHTALYWYRQSLGQGLEFLIYFQGNSAPDKSGLPSDRFSAERTGGSVSTLTIQRTQQEDSAVYLCASSLTRDTQYFGPGTRLTVL.

The sample holds a few counts of this clone. The rearrangement joins TRBV7-9 to TRBJ1-3; the D is unclear. Germline V gives CDR1 SEHNR, CDR2 FQNEAQ (reference sequence). This CDR3 comprises 12 residues. The V and J ends lost 0 bases and 9 bases respectively, with 6 bases between them. CDR3: CASSLAGSTIYF. The CDR3 region has the DNA TGTGCCAGCAGCTTAGCAGGGTCCACCATATATTTT. Full variable domain (missing parts from reference TRBV7-9 and TRBJ1-3): DTGVSQNPRHKITKRGQNVTFRCDPISEHNRLYWYRQTLGQGPEFLTYFQNEAQLEKSRLLSDRFSAERPKGSFSTLEIQRTEQGDSAMYLCASSLAGSTIYFGEGSWLTVV.

This clone occurred a few times. The chain joins TRBV16 to TRBJ1-2; D might be TRBD1 (5 bases). Germline-derived CDR1 and CDR2 are KGHSY and FQNENV. Trimming stripped 5 bases from V and 8 bases from J, with 18 bases between. The CDR3 has 14 amino acids. The CDR3 sequence: CASSSRVDGYGYTF. In nucleotides, the CDR3 is TGTGCCAGCAGCAGCAGGGTGGATGGTTACGGCTACACCTTC.

V is TRBV6-5 and J is TRBJ1-6; D gene ambiguous. Germline V gene lookup returns CDR1 MNHEY and CDR2 SVGAGI. Trimming stripped 8 bases from V and 9 bases from J, with 20 bases between. The CDR3 extends over 15 amino acids. CDR3 sequence (DNA): TGTGCCAGCTCCCTGACGGGCAGAAGGAGTTCACCCCTCCACTTT. It translates to CASSLTGRRSSPLHF.

V and J are TRBV9 and TRBJ2-2, with 12 bases identical to TRBD2. This CDR3 region has 16 residues. Germline V lookup: CDR1 SGDLS, CDR2 YYNGEE. Trimming removed 0 bases from V and 6 bases from J; junction bases left unmatched: 3. The CDR3 spells CASSVGPSGGAGELFF. The CDR3 DNA sequence: TGTGCCAGCAGCGTAGGCCCTAGCGGGGGGGCCGGGGAGCTGTTTTTT.

This clone has only a few counts. The sample carries other DNA sequences with the same CDR3. The chain carries TRBV4-2 and TRBJ2-7, with a tentative D call TRBD1 (5 bases). The germline V gene has CDR1 LGHNA and CDR2 YNFKEQ. V was shortened by 3 bases and J by 3 bases, with 9 bases between the two germline ends. The CDR3 sequence is 13 residues long. The CDR3 DNA follows: TGTGCCAGCAGCCAGGACGACAGCTACGAGCAGTACTTC. Protein sequence: CASSQDDSYEQYF.

This clone has more than one count but fewer than ten. V gene TRBV5-4 combines with J gene TRBJ2-3; D ambiguous. This CDR3 spans 12 amino acids. The V and J ends lost 4 bases and 0 bases respectively, with 3 bases between them. Per the germline V gene, CDR1 is SGHNT and CDR2 is YYREEE (reference sequence). CDR3 bases: TGTGCCAGCAGCCTGAGCACAGATACGCAGTATTTT. This translates into CASSLSTDTQYF.

To note about this clone: Other nucleotide sequences from this sample produce the same CDR3. This chain uses TRBV29-1 with TRBJ2-3; 8 bases agree with TRBD2. Per germline, CDR1 SQVTM and CDR2 ANQGSEA. This CDR3 contains 13 residues. V lost 4 bases, J lost 2 bases, and 2 bases stayed unmatched. In DNA, the CDR3 is TGCAGCGTTGCCGGACTAGCCACAGATACGCAGTATTTT. It specifies CSVAGLATDTQYF.

This clone was observed a single time. The chain has TRBV6-5 and TRBJ1-2; D might be TRBD1 (5 bases). V was trimmed by 10 bases and J by 7 bases, leaving 19 bases between them. Germline CDR1 reads MNHEY; CDR2 reads SVGAGI. This CDR3 is 13 amino acids long. For the CDR3, the DNA is TGTGCCACCCACCGGAGAGCCGGGGGTGGCTACACCTTC. Translation gives CATHRRAGGGYTF.

This clone has a handful of counts. J is TRBJ2-6 and V is TRBV4-1; D unclear. The CDR3 covers 16 residues. The ends were cut back, 3 bases at V and 2 bases at J, with 11 bases in the middle. Per germline, CDR1 MGHRA and CDR2 YSYEKL. The CDR3 loop reads CASSHPAKTGANVLTF. The CDR3 nucleotides read TGCGCCAGCAGCCACCCGGCCAAGACTGGGGCCAACGTCCTGACTTTC.

The V call is TRBV30, the J call TRBJ2-3; maybe TRBD1 (5 bases). This CDR3 comprises 12 residues. Germline V gives CDR1 GTSNPN, CDR2 SVGIG (reference sequence). Trimming removed 4 bases at V and 3 bases at J, with 8 bases between. For the CDR3, the DNA is TGTGCCTGGAATAGGGGAACAGATACGCAGTATTTT. It specifies CAWNRGTDTQYF.

The rearrangement links TRBV4-1 to TRBJ2-7; D is possibly TRBD1 (6 bases). CDR1 MGHRA and CDR2 YSYEKL come from the germline V gene. This CDR3 has 15 residues. V lost 2 bases and J lost 4, with 15 bases in between. The CDR3: CASSQSPGHRYEQYF. As DNA, the CDR3 is TGCGCCAGCAGCCAATCACCGGGACACCGATACGAGCAGTACTTC.

The sample holds a few counts of this clone. The chain links TRBV7-2 to TRBJ1-1; D unresolved. CDR3 length: 11 residues. Trimming shortened V by 1 base and J by 10 bases, and 7 bases separated the two germline ends. Looked up from germline, CDR1 is SGHTA and CDR2 is FQGNSA. The CDR3 loop reads CASSLGEGAFF. DNA for the CDR3: TGTGCCAGCAGCTTAGGGGAGGGAGCTTTCTTT.

The V and J genes are TRBV7-3 and TRBJ2-1; 7 positions match TRBD1. The CDR3 is 13 amino acids. The germline gives CDR1 SGHTA, CDR2 FQGTGA. The V and J ends lost 4 bases and 12 bases, in that order; junction bases with no gene match: 9. CDR3: CASSSDREGGQFF. The CDR3 nucleotides are TGTGCCAGCAGCTCCGACAGGGAAGGTGGGCAGTTCTTC.

The rearrangement links TRBV19 to TRBJ2-3, with TRBD1 identical over 9 bases. This CDR3 is built from 16 residues. V dropped 4 bases and J dropped 4; count of bases not matched to a gene: 9. Germline V lookup: CDR1 LNHDA, CDR2 SQIVND (reference sequence). The DNA of the CDR3 is TGTGCCAGTAGTACCACAGGGACAGGGATCGCAGATACGCAGTATTTT. Translation gives CASSTTGTGIADTQYF. Variable domain in full (rest from reference TRBV19 and TRBJ2-3): DGGITQSPKYLFRKEGQNVTLSCEQNLNHDAMYWYRQDPGQGLRLIYYSQIVNDFQKGDIAEGYSVSREKKESFPLTVTSAQKNPTAFYLCASSTTGTGIADTQYFGPGTRLTVL.

The rearrangement uses TRBV29-1 and TRBJ2-5, with a weak D call TRBD1 (5 bases). V lost 4 bases, J lost 4 bases, and 13 bases lay in between. CDR3 size: 13 residues. From germline, CDR1 is SQVTM and CDR2 ANQGSEA. The CDR3 DNA is TGCAGCGTTGTTGGTAGACAGACAGAGACCCAGTACTTC. This gives the protein CSVVGRQTETQYF.

The count of this clone is one. V and J are TRBV7-9 and TRBJ1-2; the match to TRBD1 covers 8 bases. Trimming at V came to 5 bases and at J to 5 bases, leaving 7 bases not matched to a gene. Germline CDR1 reads SEHNR; CDR2 reads FQNEAQ (reference sequence). The CDR3 is 14 amino acids. The chain's CDR3 is CASSPGGVGYGYTF. For the CDR3, the DNA is TGTGCCAGCAGCCCAGGGGGCGTAGGATATGGCTACACCTTC.

The chain joins TRBV15 to TRBJ1-5, with D tentatively TRBD1 (5 bases). Germline CDR1 LNHNV, CDR2 YYDKDF (reference sequence). V gave up 6 bases and J gave up 3 bases, with 9 bases separating them. The CDR3 loop spans 13 amino acids. The CDR3 protein is CATSWGDNQPQHF. CDR3 nucleotide sequence: TGTGCCACCAGTTGGGGGGACAATCAGCCCCAGCATTTT.

The chain couples TRBV5-1 to TRBJ1-1; D is ambiguous. V was clipped by 1 base and J by 4 bases, with 8 bases between them. The germline V gene encodes CDR1 SGHRS and CDR2 YFSETQ. The CDR3 spans 13 residues. The CDR3 DNA reads as TGCGCCAGCAGCTTGTTGGCGGCCACTGAAGCTTTCTTT. Its protein product is CASSLLAATEAFF.

The chain recombines TRBV29-1 with TRBJ2-3, with 8 bases that match TRBD2. This CDR3 has 13 residues. V lost 6 bases, J lost 1 base, and 3 bases stayed unmatched. Germline V gene data show CDR1 as SQVTM and CDR2 as ANQGSEA. The CDR3, as DNA: TGCAGCGTAAGAGCGGGGGGCACAGATACGCAGTATTTT. It yields the protein CSVRAGGTDTQYF.

V is TRBV6-5 and J is TRBJ1-1; 8 positions agree with TRBD1. Germline values: CDR1 MNHEY, CDR2 SVGAGI. The CDR3 spans 14 residues. The V gene end was trimmed by 7 bases and the J gene end by 4 bases; junction bases not matched to a gene: 8. CDR3 amino acids: CASTNRGLGTEAFF. As DNA, the CDR3 is TGTGCCAGCACCAACAGGGGGTTGGGCACTGAAGCTTTCTTT.

This clone was counted a few times. This rearrangement joins TRBV6-5 to TRBJ2-5, with TRBD2 matching over 8 bases. Germline CDR1 is MNHEY and CDR2 is SVGAGI. Losses at the gene ends were 5 bases for V and 5 bases for J; bases not matched to a gene: 10. The CDR3 runs to 15 residues. The chain's CDR3 is CASSRQRTSLETQYF. The CDR3 DNA reads as TGTGCCAGCAGTCGTCAACGGACTAGCTTGGAGACCCAGTACTTC.